The next 26 T cell receptor beta chains were all read from a single sample in a study of somatic mutations in cytotoxic T cells in rheumatoid arthritis. Data came from immunoSEQ multiplex PCR; TCRdb stores just in-frame clones and leaves some out. The sample yields about 10,000 clones, roughly 80% seen once. The sample taken for sequencing was CD8+ T cells sorted from blood. The source is a man over 45 in good health.

The V and J genes are TRBV7-9 and TRBJ1-1, with 8 bases aligning to TRBD1. Trimming cost V 5 bases and J 7 bases; bases outside gene matches: 9. This CDR3 comprises 14 residues. The germline gives CDR1 SEHNR, CDR2 FQNEAQ (reference sequence). The chain's CDR3 is CASSPSRRGLEAFF. The CDR3 nucleotides read TGTGCCAGCAGCCCCTCCCGCAGGGGGCTTGAAGCTTTCTTT.

The chain recombines TRBV25-1 with TRBJ1-2; D remains ambiguous. With 2 bases removed from V and 4 bases from J, the gap between germline ends came to 8 bases. Looked up from germline, CDR1 is MGHDK and CDR2 is SYGVNS. CDR3 length: 13 residues. CDR3 DNA sequence: TGTGCCAGCAGTGAAGGGCTTGGCTATGGCTACACCTTC. This sequence encodes CASSEGLGYGYTF.

The chain couples TRBV2 to TRBJ2-6, with a tentative D call TRBD1 (5 bases). Germline lookup yields CDR1 SNHLY and CDR2 FYNNEI. The CDR3 contains 16 residues. Trimming left V 4 bases short and J 4 bases short, with 14 bases between. The CDR3 reads CASSASGMGGANVLTF. The CDR3 nucleotides are TGTGCCAGCAGTGCGTCAGGGATGGGGGGGGCCAACGTCCTGACTTTC.

The rearrangement joins TRBV9 to TRBJ2-1; 15 bases line up with TRBD2. Trimming cost V 7 bases and J 1 base; bases outside gene matches: 3. In germline, CDR1 is SGDLS, CDR2 YYNGEE. The CDR3 covers 16 residues. The CDR3 loop is CASGTSGRSSYNEQFF. In nucleotides, the CDR3 is TGTGCCAGCGGGACTAGCGGGAGGAGTTCCTACAATGAGCAGTTCTTC.

V and J are TRBV6-5 and TRBJ2-7, with D tentatively TRBD1 (6 bases). Trimming took 2 bases from V and 7 from J, leaving 12 bases between them. In germline, CDR1 is MNHEY, CDR2 SVGAGI. The CDR3 runs 13 residues. The CDR3 nucleotides read TGTGCCAGCAGTTACACAGGGACCTCTGAGCAGTACTTC. This sequence encodes CASSYTGTSEQYF.

The chain links TRBV10-2 to TRBJ2-7; 8 bases are a match to TRBD1. V lost 8 bases, J lost 4 bases, and 4 bases stayed unmatched. Germline-derived CDR1 and CDR2 are WSHSY and SAAADI. The CDR3 sequence is 12 residues long. CDR3 coding DNA: TGCGCCAGCGGGGACAGGAAGTACGAGCAGTACTTC. It specifies CASGDRKYEQYF.

The V and J genes are TRBV13 and TRBJ2-3, with D perhaps matching TRBD1 (6 bases). The CDR3 spans 13 residues. Germline loops: CDR1 PRHDT, CDR2 FYEKMQ (reference sequence). Trimming shortened V by 4 bases and J by 11 bases, and 16 bases separated the two germline ends. CDR3 loop: CASSSPGAWGQYF. The CDR3 DNA follows: TGTGCCAGCAGCTCCCCAGGGGCGTGGGGGCAGTATTTT. The entire variable domain, with the rest obtained from reference TRBV13 and TRBJ2-3, is as follows: AAGVIQSPRHLIKEKRETATLKCYPIPRHDTVYWYQQGPGQDPQFLISFYEKMQSDKGSIPDRFSAQQFSDYHSELNMSSLELGDSALYFCASSSPGAWGQYFGPGTRLTVL.

V is TRBV27 and J is TRBJ2-7; 7 bases align to TRBD1. V gave up 4 bases and J gave up 7 bases; unmatched junction bases: 16. The germline V gene encodes CDR1 MNHEY and CDR2 SMNVEV (reference sequence). CDR3 length: 16 amino acids. Here the CDR3 reads CASSSGPGTAFREQYF. The CDR3 DNA is TGTGCCAGCAGTTCAGGCCCAGGGACAGCTTTTCGGGAGCAGTACTTC.

V usage is TRBV13 and J usage is TRBJ2-7; 11 nucleotides line up with TRBD2. V lost 2 bases to trimming and J lost 0 bases; unmatched junction nucleotides: 3. Germline V gene lookup returns CDR1 PRHDT and CDR2 FYEKMQ (reference sequence). The CDR3 contains 16 residues. CDR3 residues: CASSLRGLAASYEQYF. CDR3 bases: TGTGCCAGCAGCTTAAGGGGACTAGCGGCCTCCTACGAGCAGTACTTC.

This rearrangement joins TRBV5-1 to TRBJ2-7; a possible D gene is TRBD1 (6 bases). V was trimmed by 4 bases and J by 4 bases, leaving 9 bases between them. Germline CDR1 and CDR2: SGHRS and YFSETQ. The CDR3 extends over 12 amino acids. As DNA, the CDR3 is TGCGCCAGCAGCCCGGACAGATACGAGCAGTACTTC. Its protein is CASSPDRYEQYF. Full variable domain (outside the CDR3, taken from reference TRBV5-1 and TRBJ2-7): KAGVTQTPRYLIKTRGQQVTLSCSPISGHRSVSWYQQTPGQGLQFLFEYFSETQRNKGNFPGRFSGRQFSNSRSEMNVSTLELGDSALYLCASSPDRYEQYFGPGTRLTVT.

V and J are TRBV15 and TRBJ2-5, with D possibly matching TRBD1 (6 bases). CDR1 and CDR2 (germline): LNHNV, YYDKDF (reference sequence). V was shortened by 4 bases and J by 5 bases, with 20 bases between the two germline ends. This CDR3 contains 16 residues. This chain's CDR3 is CATSTALYRDEETQYF. CDR3 in DNA: TGTGCCACCAGCACCGCGTTATACAGGGATGAGGAGACCCAGTACTTC.

The V and J genes are TRBV5-4 and TRBJ2-5; maybe TRBD2 (6 bases). The CDR3 length is 16 residues. The ends were cut back, 4 bases at V and 2 bases at J, with 18 bases in the middle. Germline CDR1 reads SGHNT; CDR2 reads YYREEE (reference sequence). The DNA of the CDR3 is TGTGCCAGCAGCCTGGTGGACGGGACTTTACAAGAGACCCAGTACTTC. Translated: CASSLVDGTLQETQYF.

J is TRBJ1-2 and V is TRBV9; 9 bases align to TRBD1. V was pared by 0 bases and J by 6 bases, with 3 bases of the junction left unmatched. CDR3 length: 14 residues. Per the germline V gene, CDR1 is SGDLS and CDR2 is YYNGEE. CDR3 DNA: TGTGCCAGCAGCGTAGGGGACAGGGCCGATGGCTACACCTTC. It specifies CASSVGDRADGYTF. The entire variable domain, with the rest obtained from reference TRBV9 and TRBJ1-2, is as follows: DSGVTQTPKHLITATGQRVTLRCSPRSGDLSVYWYQQSLDQGLQFLIQYYNGEERAKGNILERFSAQQFPDLHSELNLSSLELGDSALYFCASSVGDRADGYTFGSGTRLTVV.

This sequence joins TRBV27 and TRBJ2-7; 13 bases fit TRBD2. Germline-derived CDR1 and CDR2 are MNHEY and SMNVEV (reference sequence). J lost 6 bases, V lost 5 bases, and 7 bases had no gene match. The CDR3 contains 15 residues. CDR3 in amino acids: CASSPGTSGNLEQYF. CDR3 bases: TGTGCCAGCAGTCCGGGGACTAGCGGGAATCTCGAGCAGTACTTC.

The CDR3: CASSQRSTGGPWTGELFF. For the CDR3, the DNA is TGCGCCAGCAGCCAACGAAGTACAGGGGGCCCGTGGACCGGGGAGCTGTTTTTT. The chain recombines TRBV4-1 with TRBJ2-2; 9 nucleotides match TRBD1. The CDR3 spans 18 residues. Unmatched junction bases numbered 12, after V lost 2 bases and J lost 5 bases. The germline V gene has CDR1 MGHRA and CDR2 YSYEKL.

The chain carries TRBV11-2 and TRBJ2-7; D might be TRBD1 (6 bases). Germline V gene sequence: CDR1 SGHAT, CDR2 FQNNGV. This CDR3 is 15 amino acids long. The V end lost 3 bases, the J end lost 1 base, and 13 bases lay between the germline ends. CDR3: CASSLGRQGSYEQYF. The DNA of the CDR3 is TGTGCCAGCAGCTTGGGTCGCCAGGGGTCCTACGAGCAGTACTTC.

The V and J genes are TRBV15 and TRBJ2-3; 8 bases agree with TRBD2. The germline V gene encodes CDR1 LNHNV and CDR2 YYDKDF (reference sequence). The CDR3 has 13 amino acids. V shed 6 bases and J 4 bases; nucleotides not matched to a gene: 3. The CDR3 nucleotides read TGTGCCACCAGTATCGGGGGGGCAGATACGCAGTATTTT. Its protein product is CATSIGGADTQYF.

The chain has TRBV4-3 and TRBJ1-2; TRBD1 agrees at 7 bases. The CDR3 extends over 15 amino acids. Germline CDR1 reads LGHNA; CDR2 reads YSLEER. The ends lost 3 bases at V and 4 bases at J; junction bases unmatched: 8. The CDR3 sequence is CASSQGSPGGYGYTF. DNA of the CDR3: TGCGCCAGCAGCCAGGGATCGCCAGGGGGCTATGGCTACACCTTC.

The gene calls are TRBV30 and TRBJ2-7; 9 bases match TRBD1. Germline-derived CDR1 and CDR2 are GTSNPN and SVGIG (reference sequence). The trim removed 3 bases at V and 5 bases at J, leaving 8 bases unmatched. The CDR3 spans 14 residues. DNA for the CDR3: TGTGCCTGGAGGTCACAGGGGGCTGTCCACGAGCAGTACTTC. Its protein product is CAWRSQGAVHEQYF.

CDR3: CASSPRGSSSYNEQFF. CDR3 nucleotide sequence: TGTGCCAGCTCACCACGAGGCTCGAGCTCCTACAATGAGCAGTTCTTC. The chain links TRBV18 to TRBJ2-1; no clear D. The germline V and J ends were trimmed by 1 base and 0 bases, with 10 bases remaining between them. This CDR3 is built from 16 residues. The germline V gene has CDR1 KGHSH and CDR2 LQKENI.

This clone has just a few counts. V gene TRBV5-6 combines with J gene TRBJ2-5, with TRBD2 as a possible D gene (6 bases). CDR1 is SGHDT and CDR2 is YYEEEE in the germline V gene. Trimming took 7 bases from V and 5 from J, leaving 21 bases between them. The length of the CDR3 is 15 residues. The CDR3 sequence: CASRGPGAPGETQYF. DNA for the CDR3: TGTGCCAGCCGGGGTCCGGGAGCGCCAGGGGAGACCCAGTACTTC. Complete variable domain (other parts from reference TRBV5-6 and TRBJ2-5): DAGVTQSPTHLIKTRGQQVTLRCSPKSGHDTVSWYQQALGQGPQFIFQYYEEEERQRGNFPDRFSGHQFPNYSSELNVNALLLGDSALYLCASRGPGAPGETQYFGPGTRLLVL.

This clone was observed a few times. The J gene is TRBJ2-5, the V gene TRBV2; unclear D gene. CDR1 is SNHLY, CDR2 FYNNEI, per germline. The CDR3 length is 10 residues. Deletions cut 1 base from V and 13 bases from J, with 7 bases between. The CDR3 coding sequence is TGTGCCAGCAGTGAAGGACGACTGTACTTC. Translating gives CASSEGRLYF. Variable domain in full (rest from reference TRBV2 and TRBJ2-5): EPEVTQTPSHQVTQMGQEVILRCVPISNHLYFYWYRQILGQKVEFLVSFYNNEISEKSEIFDDQFSVERPDGSNFTLKIRSTKLEDSAMYFCASSEGRLYFGPGTRLLVL.

The chain joins TRBV27 to TRBJ2-1, with D unresolved. The CDR3 sequence is 13 residues long. Trimming took off 6 bases at V and 4 bases at J, with 10 bases between the two ends. Germline CDR1 reads MNHEY; CDR2 reads SMNVEV (reference sequence). CDR3 sequence (DNA): TGTGCCAGCAGCTCCCCACTTTACAATGAGCAGTTCTTC. It specifies CASSSPLYNEQFF.

J is TRBJ1-5 and V is TRBV19; D is unresolved. The germline V gene encodes CDR1 LNHDA and CDR2 SQIVND (reference sequence). The CDR3 extends over 13 amino acids. The V end was cut by 1 base, the J end by 7 bases, with 8 bases between. This chain's CDR3 is CASSIGAKQPQHF. The DNA for the CDR3 is TGTGCCAGTAGTATAGGGGCGAAGCAGCCCCAGCATTTT.

This clone was counted a few times. The V call is TRBV6-4, the J call TRBJ2-1, with TRBD2 matching 11 bases. Germline CDR1 is MRHNA and CDR2 is SNTAGT. After removal of 3 bases from V and 7 bases from J, the junction contained 8 bases not matched to a gene. CDR3 size: 16 residues. CDR3 DNA: TGTGCCAGCAGTGATCTTAGCGGGGGGGCCCGGAATGAGCAGTTCTTC. As protein: CASSDLSGGARNEQFF.

The J gene is TRBJ2-1, the V gene TRBV2, with 8 bases fitting TRBD2. With 8 bases clipped from V and 5 bases from J, the junction kept 11 bases outside the gene matches. This CDR3 has 15 residues. Germline assignment: CDR1 SNHLY and CDR2 FYNNEI. The CDR3 DNA reads as TGTGCCAGCGGAAGCGCGGGGGGCATGGACAATGAGCAGTTCTTC. This translates into CASGSAGGMDNEQFF.